These 10 T cell receptor beta chains came from one sample sequenced in a study of Graves' ophthalmopathy and Graves' hyperthyroidism. Amplified TCR beta CDR3 regions were obtained using RNA transcripts as template. HTBI primers primed a first-round RT-PCR, and a second-round multiplex PCR followed. Each CDR3 protein is one row after TCRdb ran MiXCR on the multiplex PCR reads. The sample carries about 150,000 distinct CDR3 sequences, under 40% recorded once. The sequencing sample was made of peripheral blood. The source of these receptors is a woman in her thirties or forties with Graves' ophthalmopathy.

This clonotype came up many times. This rearrangement joins TRBV12-3 or TRBV12-4 to TRBJ1-2; D may be TRBD1 (5 bases). Trimming left V 5 bases short and J 3 bases short, with 10 bases between. The CDR3 totals 13 residues. The CDR3 region has the DNA TGTGCCAGCAGTCGGGACGTCGACTATGGCTACACCTTC. As protein: CASSRDVDYGYTF.

There are many counts of this clonotype. This may arise from a read error, as a much more abundant clone is one base away. V gene TRBV29-1 combines with J gene TRBJ2-5; tentatively, D is TRBD1 (5 bases). Germline V gene lookup returns CDR1 SQVTM and CDR2 ANQGSEA. The CDR3 is made up of 14 amino acids. This CDR3 is CSVEGRETQETRYF. CDR3 DNA: TGCAGCGTTGAGGGCAGGGAAACTCAAGAGACCCGGTACTTC.

This clonotype was recorded many times. V and J are TRBV6-5 and TRBJ2-7; D may be TRBD2 (5 bases). V was trimmed by 5 bases and J by 0 bases, leaving 14 bases between them. The CDR3 contains 15 residues. Germline V lookup: CDR1 MNHEY, CDR2 SVGAGI. Here the CDR3 reads CASSTVEVISYEQYF. In DNA form, the CDR3 reads TGTGCCAGCAGTACAGTGGAGGTGATCTCCTACGAGCAGTACTTC.

This clonotype showed up many times. In DNA form, the CDR3 reads TGTGCCAGTAGTACCTTGGGGCTAGACCCGAGAACCGGGGAGCTGTTTTTT. Protein: CASSTLGLDPRTGELFF. The rearrangement joins TRBV19 to TRBJ2-2; perhaps TRBD1 as D (5 bases). The length of the CDR3 is 17 residues. The V gene lost 4 bases and the J gene lost 5 bases, with 20 bases spanning the gap. The germline V gene encodes CDR1 LNHDA and CDR2 SQIVND (reference sequence).

This clonotype was observed many times. The J gene is TRBJ1-2, the V gene TRBV7-9; 10 positions match TRBD1. The CDR3 sequence is 14 residues long. From germline, CDR1 is SEHNR and CDR2 FQNEAQ (reference sequence). The J segment lost 5 bases and the V segment lost 5 bases, leaving 5 bases of the junction unmatched. CDR3 nucleotides: TGTGCCAGCAGCCGAACGGGACAGGGGTATGGCTACACCTTC. Its protein product is CASSRTGQGYGYTF.

The chain joins TRBV20-1 to TRBJ2-7, with 10 bases that match TRBD2. Unmatched junction bases numbered 8, after V lost 0 bases and J lost 3 bases. CDR1 is DFQATT and CDR2 is SNEGSKA in the germline V gene (reference sequence). The length of the CDR3 is 16 residues. The chain's CDR3 is CSARDRSGRNYYEQYF. Here the CDR3 DNA reads TGCAGTGCTAGAGATCGTAGCGGGAGGAACTACTACGAGCAGTACTTC.

The table lists this clonotype with many counts. This chain uses TRBV6-5 with TRBJ1-5; possibly TRBD1 for D (5 bases). V lost 7 bases, J lost 5 bases, and 12 bases lay in between. From germline, CDR1 is MNHEY and CDR2 SVGAGI. The CDR3 loop spans 13 amino acids. CDR3 DNA sequence: TGTGCCAGCAACCCGGGGCCGTATCAGCCCCAGCATTTT. Its translation is CASNPGPYQPQHF.

V is TRBV28 and J is TRBJ2-7, with TRBD2 identical over 8 bases. Germline-derived CDR1 and CDR2 are MDHEN and SYDVKM. Trimming took 7 bases from V and 6 from J; bases not matched to a gene: 14. The CDR3 consists of 15 residues. CDR3 loop: CASTPVVSGTIEQYF. The CDR3 nucleotides are TGTGCCAGCACCCCCGTGGTTAGCGGGACCATCGAGCAGTACTTC.

V gene TRBV12-3 or TRBV12-4 combines with J gene TRBJ1-2; D not resolved. The length of the CDR3 is 13 residues. With 3 bases removed from V and 4 bases from J, the gap between germline ends came to 9 bases. CDR3 bases: TGTGCCAGCAGTTTTTCTGGAGTCTATGGCTACACCTTC. This translates into CASSFSGVYGYTF.

This chain links TRBV6-5 with TRBJ1-1; 7 bases are a match to TRBD1. V shed 2 bases, J shed 7 bases, and the junction held 7 bases outside the gene matches. This CDR3 region has 14 residues. Per germline, CDR1 MNHEY and CDR2 SVGAGI. CDR3 coding DNA: TGTGCCAGCAGTTACGACAGGGAGCGGCGTGAAGCTTTCTTT. Its translation is CASSYDRERREAFF.